A single sample is the source of the 3 T cell receptor beta chains below, sequenced in a study of glioma-infiltrating T cells after dendritic cell vaccination. Some clones are missing from TCRdb's copy, which holds only in-frame ones; the method was immunoSEQ multiplex PCR. The sample yields about 82,000 clones, about 90% seen once. Here the sequenced sample was blood, taken before dendritic cell vaccination. These receptor sequences come from a human donor with glioblastoma.

The rearrangement joins TRBV7-8 to TRBJ2-5; D perhaps matches TRBD1 (6 bases). Deletions cut 1 base from V and 6 bases from J, with 15 bases between. CDR3 length equals 15 residues. CDR1 is SGHVS, CDR2 FQNEAQ, per germline. The DNA for the CDR3 is TGTGCCAGCAGCTTAGAGGGGGTAGTTTTGAAGACCCAGTACTTC. Encoded protein: CASSLEGVVLKTQYF.

This clone was picked up one time. The chain joins TRBV19 to TRBJ2-5; 8 bases match TRBD1. Near its end, the DNA agrees better with TRBJ2-7, so the J call may be wrong. The CDR3 length is 13 residues. Germline loops: CDR1 LNHDA, CDR2 SQIVND (reference sequence). The CDR3 loop reads CASSQTGVGEQYF. The CDR3 nucleotides read TGTGCCAGTAGTCAGACAGGGGTCGGCGAGCAGTACTTC.

The V gene is TRBV5-1, the J gene TRBJ1-1; D ambiguous. V lost 4 bases and J lost 4, with 11 bases in between. The CDR3 has 13 amino acids. The V gene's germline CDR1 is SGHRS and CDR2 YFSETQ. In DNA form, the CDR3 reads TGCGCCAGCAGCCCGGCGGCTTCCACTGAAGCTTTCTTT. It yields the protein CASSPAASTEAFF. Full variable domain (remainder filled in from reference TRBV5-1 and TRBJ1-1): KAGVTQTPRYLIKTRGQQVTLSCSPISGHRSVSWYQQTPGQGLQFLFEYFSETQRNKGNFPGRFSGRQFSNSRSEMNVSTLELGDSALYLCASSPAASTEAFFGQGTRLTVV.